Given below is one TCR beta chain in context. Its antigen target is currently unknown. The record has no base qualities; no much larger clone is one base away. This record comes from a study of PD-1 blockade in classical Hodgkin lymphoma (TCRdb year 2020). Concerning the study at large: Nivolumab dosing was 3 mg/kg intravenously every 2 weeks, continuing until either disease progression or unacceptable toxicity. A peripheral blood immune signature of response to PD-1 blockade in classical Hodgkin lymphoma was defined using TCR beta sequencing and CyTOF.

The time point label for this specimen denotes: cycle 4 day 1 (C4D1), after 6 weeks of nivolumab. All trial patients had relapsed after autologous stem cell transplantation, with cohorts A, B and C differing in prior brentuximab vedotin exposure. A total of fewer than 70 patients with relapsed/refractory classical Hodgkin lymphoma made up the trial cohort, and each patient's best overall response was complete response, partial response or progressive disease. Single-agent nivolumab was administered to trial patients in the multi-cohort phase II CheckMate 205 trial. Best overall response was determined by an independent review committee according to the 2007 International Working Group response criteria. PBMCs from the trial were collected at three points: immediately before nivolumab initiation (C1D1), and during therapy at cycle 2 day 1 and cycle 4 day 1. Peripheral blood was collected in 8 mL Vacutainer Cell Preparation Tubes, from which PBMCs were isolated by centrifugation and then cryopreserved.

The CDR3 measures 19 amino acids from cysteine to phenylalanine. The DNA shown is the 57-base CDR3, in frame from base 1. The germline ends are 22 bases apart after V is trimmed by 0 bases and J by 4 bases. Findings and caveats that apply to the study as a whole: The study was limited to a single clinical trial cohort, and causes of repertoire differences, possibly disease activity or prior therapy, remained undefined. By C4D1, a significant rise was seen in CD4+ TCR diversity but not in CD8+ TCR diversity (p=0.0027 vs p=0.16), and the rise was most apparent among complete responders (p=0.02). Baseline diversity similar to that of newly diagnosed patients was observed in trial patients achieving complete response, whereas significantly lower diversity was observed in partial responders and progressors. Lower diversity was observed in patients in whom nivolumab was started less than 1 year after ASCT, and these patients were excluded from later analyses so that confounding by immune reconstitution would be avoided. Baseline TCR diversity was reported to be lower in newly diagnosed patients than in healthy donors, and even lower in relapsed/refractory patients.

The Qiagen DNeasy kit was used to extract genomic DNA from unsorted PBMCs and from the negatively selected CD4+ and CD8+ fractions. Using primers that anneal to V and J segments, immunoSEQ multiplex PCR amplified the TCR beta CDR3 regions. A synthetic immune receptor repertoire was used to minimize amplification bias, and remaining bias was computationally removed after sequencing. The source study handled its data this way. Repertoire diversity was quantified as the Shannon entropy index using custom Python scripts. The unsorted, CD4+ and CD8+ repertoires were each analyzed separately, with the exception of combined analyses, where CD4+ and CD8+ sequences were merged in silico. A clone counted as expanded when the clone's frequency after treatment rose at least 2-fold relative to C1D1, and clones undetected at baseline were given a pseudocount of 0.5. Clones with 0 or 1 copy at C1D1 were classified as singleton clones, and clones with 2 or more copies were classified as non-singleton clones. By matching protein sequences in sorted samples from the same patient, clones expanded in unsorted samples were annotated as CD4+, CD8+ or unknown. Wilcoxon tests on paired samples were used to test diversity changes from C1D1 to C4D1. What TCRdb holds here is the immuneACCESS table cut down to in-frame rearrangements. Part of the clones is not present; checked against another copy, under half of the missing clones reflect an unresolved V gene, and the others are unexplained. That table is the source of V, J and clone size, and D and trimming were worked out from the DNA. This sample lists 20,000 to 25,000 clones; around 79% were detected once. The top ten clones comprise about a fifth of the sample.

This sequence was found in a human donor with classical Hodgkin lymphoma. The chain is encoded by TRBV6-7 joined to TRBJ2-1; the D call is possibly TRBD1 or TRBD2, each sharing 8 bases. TRBV6-7 is an ORF, with its function uncertain. This specimen was peripheral blood mononuclear cells (PBMCs), taken before the fourth cycle of nivolumab. The nucleotide sequence reads TGTGCCAGCAGTTACTCGGGACAGGCTCGAACTAGCGGTTACAATGAGCAGTTCTTC. This encodes CASSYSGQARTSGYNEQFF.